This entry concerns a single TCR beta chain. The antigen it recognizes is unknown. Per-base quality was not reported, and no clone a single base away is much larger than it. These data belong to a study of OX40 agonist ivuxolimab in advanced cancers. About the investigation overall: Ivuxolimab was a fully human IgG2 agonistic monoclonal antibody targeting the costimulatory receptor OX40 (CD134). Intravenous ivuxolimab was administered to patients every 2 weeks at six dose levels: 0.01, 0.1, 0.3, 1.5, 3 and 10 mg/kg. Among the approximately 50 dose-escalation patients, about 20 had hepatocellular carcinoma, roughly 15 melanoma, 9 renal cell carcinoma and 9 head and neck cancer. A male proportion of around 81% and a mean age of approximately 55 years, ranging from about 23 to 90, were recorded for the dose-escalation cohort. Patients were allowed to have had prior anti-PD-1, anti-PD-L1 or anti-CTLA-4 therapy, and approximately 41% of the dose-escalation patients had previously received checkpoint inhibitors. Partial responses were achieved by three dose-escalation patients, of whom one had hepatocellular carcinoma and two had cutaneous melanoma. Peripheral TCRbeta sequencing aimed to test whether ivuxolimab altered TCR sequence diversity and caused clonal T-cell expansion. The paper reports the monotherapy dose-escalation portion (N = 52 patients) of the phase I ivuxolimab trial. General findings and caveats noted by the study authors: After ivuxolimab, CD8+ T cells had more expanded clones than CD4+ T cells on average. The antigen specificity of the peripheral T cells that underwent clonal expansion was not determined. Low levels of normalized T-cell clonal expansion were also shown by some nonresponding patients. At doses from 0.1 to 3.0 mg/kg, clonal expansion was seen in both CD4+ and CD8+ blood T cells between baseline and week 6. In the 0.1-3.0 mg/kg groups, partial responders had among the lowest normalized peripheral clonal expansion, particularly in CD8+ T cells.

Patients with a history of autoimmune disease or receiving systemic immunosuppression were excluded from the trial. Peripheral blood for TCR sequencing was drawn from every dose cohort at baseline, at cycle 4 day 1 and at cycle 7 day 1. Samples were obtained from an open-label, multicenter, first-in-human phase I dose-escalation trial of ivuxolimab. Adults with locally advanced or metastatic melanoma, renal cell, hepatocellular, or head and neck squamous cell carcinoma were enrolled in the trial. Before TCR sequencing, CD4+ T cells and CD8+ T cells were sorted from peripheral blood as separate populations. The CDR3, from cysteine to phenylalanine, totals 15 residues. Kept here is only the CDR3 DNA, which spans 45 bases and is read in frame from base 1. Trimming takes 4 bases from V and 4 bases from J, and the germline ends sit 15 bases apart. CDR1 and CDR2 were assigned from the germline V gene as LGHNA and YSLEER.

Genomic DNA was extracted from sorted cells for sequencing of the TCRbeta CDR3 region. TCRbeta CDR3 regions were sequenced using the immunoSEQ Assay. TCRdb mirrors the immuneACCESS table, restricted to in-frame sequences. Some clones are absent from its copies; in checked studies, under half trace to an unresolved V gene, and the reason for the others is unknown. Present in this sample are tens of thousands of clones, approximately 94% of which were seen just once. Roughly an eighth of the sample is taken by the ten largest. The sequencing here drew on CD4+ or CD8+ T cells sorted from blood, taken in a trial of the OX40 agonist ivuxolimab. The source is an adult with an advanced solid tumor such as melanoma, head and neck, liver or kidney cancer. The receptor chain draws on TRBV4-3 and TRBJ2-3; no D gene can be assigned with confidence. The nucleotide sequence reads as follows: TGCGCCAGCAGCCCTCGGATAGCCCATCCAGATACGCAGTATTTT. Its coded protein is CASSPRIAHPDTQYF.